This passage covers 22 T cell receptor beta chains from one sample sequenced in a study of radiation and T cells in renal cell carcinoma. Time point in this sample: blood 4 weeks post-SBRT, at nephrectomy. Treatment indicated: 15 Gy SBRT to primary tumor, nephrectomy 4 weeks later. The data were produced by immunoSEQ multiplex PCR, yet TCRdb's version contains in-frame clones alone and is incomplete. Of some 150,000 clones detected, 86% appear once; the ten largest clones hold around 17%. This material consisted of blood, taken from a patient whose treatment included radiotherapy and nephrectomy. These receptors were collected from a woman between 45 and 60 years old with renal cell carcinoma.

The chain carries TRBV9 and TRBJ2-3, with a tentative D call TRBD1 (5 bases). Germline V CDR1 and CDR2: SGDLS, YYNGEE. V lost 0 bases to trimming and J lost 2 bases, with 7 bases between them. The CDR3 is 14 residues long. In nucleotides, the CDR3 is TGTGCCAGCAGCGTAGAACAGGCCACAGATACGCAGTATTTT. As protein: CASSVEQATDTQYF.

CDR3 nucleotide sequence: TGTGCCTGGATGAGGGACATGAACACTGAAGCTTTCTTT. Its translation is CAWMRDMNTEAFF. The chain couples TRBV30 to TRBJ1-1; possible D gene TRBD1, 6 bases. Germline V lookup: CDR1 GTSNPN, CDR2 SVGIG (reference sequence). V lost 4 bases to trimming and J lost 0 bases, with 9 bases between them. The CDR3 covers 13 residues.

This chain connects TRBV7-7 to TRBJ1-5; 7 positions agree with TRBD1. Per germline, CDR1 SSHAT and CDR2 FNYEAQ (reference sequence). The junction had 12 bases not matched to a gene; V was cut back by 5 bases and J by 5 bases. The CDR3 has 16 residues. The CDR3 coding sequence is TGTGCCAGCAGCCCCCGGGGACAGCCGAGGCATCAGCCCCAGCATTTT. This codes for CASSPRGQPRHQPQHF.

There are a few counts of this clone. The DNA of the CDR3 is TGTGCCAGCAGTGAGATAGCGGGGAACACCGGGGAGCTGTTTTTT. Its protein is CASSEIAGNTGELFF. The chain uses TRBV6-4 and TRBJ2-2, with 7 positions matching TRBD2. J gave up 1 base and V 3 bases, and 2 bases lay outside the gene matches. Germline V CDR1 and CDR2: MRHNA, SNTAGT. The CDR3 totals 15 residues.

V is TRBV6-1 and J is TRBJ2-7, with a possible D match to TRBD2 (5 bases). The germline V gene has CDR1 MNHNS and CDR2 SASEGT. The V end lost 1 base, the J end lost 9 bases, and 13 bases lay between the germline ends. The CDR3 has 13 amino acids. The CDR3 is CASSEEIAGGQYF. CDR3 coding DNA: TGTGCCAGCAGTGAAGAAATCGCTGGAGGGCAGTACTTC.

CDR3 sequence (DNA): TGTGCCAGCAGCCAACAGGGGGCTCAAGAGACCCAGTACTTC. It encodes CASSQQGAQETQYF. This sequence joins TRBV7-2 and TRBJ2-5; 9 positions match TRBD1. The CDR3 totals 14 residues. The germline V gene encodes CDR1 SGHTA and CDR2 FQGNSA. The V gene end was trimmed by 5 bases and the J gene end by 2 bases; junction bases not matched to a gene: 3.

In nucleotides, the CDR3 is TGCGCCAGCAGCTTGTGGGGTTTTGACACTGAAGCTTTCTTT. Amino acids: CASSLWGFDTEAFF. The chain is built from TRBV5-1 and TRBJ1-1; no firm D call. Germline CDR1 and CDR2: SGHRS and YFSETQ. The germline V and J ends were trimmed by 1 base and 3 bases, with 10 bases remaining between them. The CDR3 loop spans 14 amino acids.

The rearrangement joins TRBV18 to TRBJ1-3; 7 bases are a match to TRBD1. Germline V gene data show CDR1 as KGHSH and CDR2 as LQKENI. V was pared by 3 bases and J by 1 base, with 9 bases of the junction left unmatched. CDR3 length equals 17 residues. The CDR3 protein is CASSPSPGQISGNTIYF. In DNA form, the CDR3 reads TGTGCCAGCTCACCCTCTCCGGGACAGATTTCTGGAAACACCATATATTTT.

V is TRBV5-8 and J is TRBJ2-5, with D perhaps matching TRBD1 (6 bases). This CDR3 comprises 14 residues. CDR1 and CDR2 from the germline V gene are SGHTS and YDEGEE. Trimming took off 0 bases at V and 5 bases at J, with 11 bases between the two ends. The CDR3 nucleotides are TGTGCCAGCAGCTTGGTGGGGGCTGGGGAGACCCAGTACTTC. This gives the protein CASSLVGAGETQYF.

This clone was counted a single time. The chain recombines TRBV28 with TRBJ1-4; D uncertain. This CDR3 spans 14 amino acids. V was cut by 4 bases and J by 0 bases, with 6 bases left in between. CDR1 and CDR2 (germline): MDHEN, SYDVKM. The CDR3 spells CASSSPATNEKLFF. CDR3 nucleotides: TGTGCCAGCAGTTCTCCAGCAACTAATGAAAAACTGTTTTTT. The full variable domain, its missing parts supplied by reference TRBV28 and TRBJ1-4, is DVKVTQSSRYLVKRTGEKVFLECVQDMDHENMFWYRQDPGLGLRLIYFSYDVKMKEKGDIPEGYSVSREKKERFSLILESASTNQTSMYLCASSSPATNEKLFFGSGTQLSVL.

The chain couples TRBV5-1 to TRBJ2-1; TRBD2 is a possible D gene (5 bases). Germline V gives CDR1 SGHRS, CDR2 YFSETQ. V gave up 2 bases and J gave up 8 bases, with 11 bases separating them. The CDR3 sequence is 13 residues long. This CDR3 is CASSFEGDYEQFF. CDR3 sequence (DNA): TGCGCCAGCAGCTTTGAGGGAGACTATGAGCAGTTCTTC. Full variable domain (missing parts from reference TRBV5-1 and TRBJ2-1): KAGVTQTPRYLIKTRGQQVTLSCSPISGHRSVSWYQQTPGQGLQFLFEYFSETQRNKGNFPGRFSGRQFSNSRSEMNVSTLELGDSALYLCASSFEGDYEQFFGPGTRLTVL.

The rearrangement links TRBV7-2 to TRBJ1-3; maybe TRBD1 (5 bases). V was clipped by 3 bases and J by 0 bases, with 9 bases between them. Germline CDR1 is SGHTA and CDR2 is FQGNSA. This CDR3 is 15 amino acids long. The CDR3 loop reads CASSFTGSSGNTIYF. The DNA of the CDR3 is TGTGCCAGCAGCTTTACAGGAAGCTCTGGAAACACCATATATTTT.

This sequence joins TRBV7-2 and TRBJ2-5, with 12 nucleotides matching TRBD2. V trimming: 4 bases; J trimming: 5 bases; junction bases outside the gene matches: 8. The CDR3 spans 16 residues. Germline V gene data show CDR1 as SGHTA and CDR2 as FQGNSA. The chain's CDR3 is CASSSGLAGQRETQYF. In DNA, the CDR3 is TGTGCCAGCAGCTCGGGACTAGCGGGCCAAAGGGAGACCCAGTACTTC.

The V call is TRBV29-1, the J call TRBJ2-2; D uncertain. From germline, CDR1 is SQVTM and CDR2 ANQGSEA. Between the trimmed V and J ends, which lost 3 bases and 2 bases, there was a span of 10 bases. The CDR3 is 14 amino acids. The chain's CDR3 is CSVDGQENTGELFF. The CDR3 DNA sequence: TGCAGCGTTGATGGGCAGGAAAACACCGGGGAGCTGTTTTTT.

The chain links TRBV29-1 to TRBJ1-2, with D maybe TRBD1 (6 bases). V lost 4 bases, J lost 8 bases, and 11 bases lay in between. CDR1 is SQVTM and CDR2 is ANQGSEA in the germline V gene. This CDR3 region has 11 residues. CDR3 amino acids: CSVVQGGGYTF. The CDR3 region has the DNA TGCAGCGTTGTACAGGGAGGCGGCTACACCTTC.

J is TRBJ2-7 and V is TRBV28; no firm D call. From germline, CDR1 is MDHEN and CDR2 SYDVKM. The CDR3 is 11 amino acids. The V and J ends lost 4 bases and 4 bases respectively, with 5 bases between them. CDR3 amino acids: CASSSQYEQYF. DNA for the CDR3: TGTGCCAGCAGTTCACAGTACGAGCAGTACTTC. Full variable domain (rest looked up from reference TRBV28 and TRBJ2-7): DVKVTQSSRYLVKRTGEKVFLECVQDMDHENMFWYRQDPGLGLRLIYFSYDVKMKEKGDIPEGYSVSREKKERFSLILESASTNQTSMYLCASSSQYEQYFGPGTRLTVT.

The chain combines TRBV2 with TRBJ1-2, with D possibly matching TRBD1 (5 bases). Germline-derived CDR1 and CDR2 are SNHLY and FYNNEI. The V and J ends lost 6 bases and 4 bases respectively, with 15 bases between them. The CDR3 is made up of 14 amino acids. CDR3 DNA: TGTGCCAGCAGGAGGGAGGCAGGGACCTATGGCTACACCTTC. It translates to CASRREAGTYGYTF.

The chain combines TRBV9 with TRBJ1-6, with a tentative D call TRBD1 (5 bases). Trimming removed 1 base at V and 7 bases at J, with 15 bases between. The CDR3 runs 16 residues. CDR1 SGDLS and CDR2 YYNGEE come from the germline V gene. In DNA form, the CDR3 reads TGTGCCAGCAGCGTAACCCAGGGCCCGGAAAATTCACCCCTCCACTTT. This encodes CASSVTQGPENSPLHF.

V and J are TRBV10-3 and TRBJ1-2, with D tentatively TRBD1 (6 bases). Trimming shortened V by 4 bases and J by 8 bases, and 11 bases separated the two germline ends. The CDR3 loop spans 12 amino acids. Germline values: CDR1 ENHRY, CDR2 SYGVKD. In DNA form, the CDR3 reads TGTGCCATCAGTGCGCAGGGGAAGGGCTACACCTTC. Its translation: CAISAQGKGYTF.

The genes are TRBV27 and TRBJ1-2; TRBD1 might be the D (6 bases). This CDR3 is built from 16 residues. Germline CDR1 and CDR2: MNHEY and SMNVEV (reference sequence). V was clipped by 8 bases and J by 0 bases, with 19 bases between them. In nucleotides, the CDR3 is TGTGCCAGCCGACCTCGATTGGACAGTCCTAACTATGGCTACACCTTC. It specifies CASRPRLDSPNYGYTF.

This clone appeared once. The chain employs TRBV7-3 and TRBJ2-2; D is possibly TRBD2 (6 bases). The germline V gene has CDR1 SGHTA and CDR2 FQGTGA. This CDR3 region has 16 residues. V lost 3 bases and J lost 0, with 11 bases in between. DNA for the CDR3: TGTGCCAGCAGCTTTTCAGGCGGGGCGAACACCGGGGAGCTGTTTTTT. This sequence encodes CASSFSGGANTGELFF.

The chain combines TRBV6-5 with TRBJ1-6; 9 positions match TRBD1. The CDR3 runs 16 residues. CDR1 is MNHEY and CDR2 is SVGAGI in the germline V gene. With 0 bases clipped from V and 7 bases from J, the junction kept 4 bases outside the gene matches. Here the CDR3 DNA reads TGTGCCAGCAGTTACTCGACAGGGGGTGGAAATTCACCCCTCCACTTT. It yields the protein CASSYSTGGGNSPLHF.